A single sample is the source of the 30 T cell receptor beta chains below, sequenced in a study of T-cell reconstitution after alpha-beta-depleted transplantation in children. Overall study results and limits: At the one-year point after transplant, T-cell counts and TCRbeta diversity were found to come mostly from T cells that had been newly produced.

The TCRbeta library was prepared with unique molecular identifiers. Each CDR3 protein is one row after TCRdb ran MiXCR on the PCR reads. In the table there are 250,000 to 300,000 distinct CDR3 sequences, less than 9.5% of which are singletons. No antigen has been identified for these receptors. Source: peripheral blood, taken 360 days after TCRalphabeta/CD19-depleted stem cell transplant. These receptors were collected from a female patient aged 2-15 years who had a stem cell transplant for Fanconi anemia, so the T cells may come from the graft donor.

This clonotype was recorded many times. The rearrangement joins TRBV4-3 to TRBJ1-1; D unresolved. The CDR3 loop spans 14 amino acids. Germline values: CDR1 LGHNA, CDR2 YSLEER. V was trimmed by 3 bases and J by 7 bases, leaving 15 bases between them. The DNA for the CDR3 is TGCGCCAGCAGCCAGGAACAGAGTTATAATGAAGCTTTCTTT. As protein: CASSQEQSYNEAFF.

The J gene is TRBJ1-6, the V gene TRBV6-2 or TRBV6-3, with a weak D call TRBD1 (5 bases). The germline CDR1 and CDR2 sequences are MNHEY and SVGEGT. The V gene lost 4 bases and the J gene lost 12 bases, with 16 bases spanning the gap. CDR3 length: 14 residues. This chain's CDR3 is CASSWAQASGPLHF. CDR3 DNA sequence: TGTGCCAGCAGTTGGGCACAGGCCTCGGGACCCCTCCACTTT.

The chain employs TRBV3-1 and TRBJ1-2, with a possible D match to TRBD1 (5 bases). CDR1 is LGHDT, CDR2 YNNKEL, per germline (reference sequence). The CDR3 is 18 residues long. The V gene lost 2 bases and the J gene lost 5 bases, with 24 bases spanning the gap. CDR3 loop: CASSQFRSGTEVEYGYTF. The DNA for the CDR3 is TGTGCCAGCAGCCAATTCAGAAGCGGGACGGAGGTGGAATATGGCTACACCTTC. The full variable domain, its missing parts supplied by reference TRBV3-1 and TRBJ1-2, is DTAVSQTPKYLVTQMGNDKSIKCEQNLGHDTMYWYKQDSKKFLKIMFSYNNKELIINETVPNRFSPKSPDKAHLNLHINSLELGDSAVYFCASSQFRSGTEVEYGYTFGSGTRLTVV.

This clonotype was seen repeatedly, ten times or more. The chain has TRBV28 and TRBJ2-5; D remains ambiguous. The length of the CDR3 is 14 residues. V lost 3 bases to trimming and J lost 2 bases, with 10 bases between them. Germline assignment: CDR1 MDHEN and CDR2 SYDVKM. CDR3 loop: CASSFDGSQETQYF. The CDR3 DNA follows: TGTGCCAGCAGTTTTGACGGTAGTCAAGAGACCCAGTACTTC.

Many counts were recorded for this clonotype. The rearrangement uses TRBV29-1 and TRBJ1-1; a weak D match, TRBD1 (6 bases). CDR1 is SQVTM and CDR2 is ANQGSEA in the germline V gene. Trimming pared 3 bases from V and 4 bases from J, leaving 18 bases between. The CDR3 spans 15 residues. The CDR3 here is CSVDQIDRISTEAFF. The CDR3 DNA follows: TGCAGCGTTGACCAGATCGACAGGATCAGCACTGAAGCTTTCTTT.

This clonotype was recorded many times. This sequence joins TRBV20-1 and TRBJ2-7; the match to TRBD2 covers 7 bases. CDR1 is DFQATT and CDR2 is SNEGSKA in the germline V gene (reference sequence). V shed 0 bases and J 0 bases; nucleotides not matched to a gene: 5. The CDR3 covers 15 residues. CDR3 coding DNA: TGCAGTGCTAGAGATAGGAGCGGGGACTCCTACGAGCAGTACGTC. Protein: CSARDRSGDSYEQYV.

Only a few counts were recorded for this clonotype. The chain links TRBV6-5 to TRBJ2-3, with 12 bases aligning to TRBD2. The junction had 15 bases not matched to a gene; V was cut back by 6 bases and J by 5 bases. Per germline, CDR1 MNHEY and CDR2 SVGAGI. The CDR3 is made up of 18 amino acids. The DNA for the CDR3 is TGTGCCAGCAGCTACGCCTCGGGACTAGCGGGTCCAGGAGATACGCAGTATTTT. Residues: CASSYASGLAGPGDTQYF.

This clonotype was counted ten times or more. The chain recombines TRBV20-1 with TRBJ2-3; D is tentatively TRBD1 or TRBD2 (5 bases each). Trimming pared 7 bases from V and 0 bases from J, leaving 11 bases between. Germline V gives CDR1 DFQATT, CDR2 SNEGSKA (reference sequence). This CDR3 has 13 residues. This CDR3 reads CSGLGESTDTQYF. The CDR3 region has the DNA TGCAGTGGGTTGGGGGAAAGCACAGATACGCAGTATTTT.

This clonotype was seen a few times. V is TRBV5-5 and J is TRBJ1-1; no reliable D call. V lost 0 bases and J 5 bases, leaving 14 bases between the germline ends. Germline V gives CDR1 SGHKS, CDR2 YYEKEE (reference sequence). The CDR3 covers 15 residues. CDR3 sequence reads: CASSLAYEVWTEAFF. CDR3 nucleotides: TGTGCCAGCAGCTTGGCATATGAAGTTTGGACTGAAGCTTTCTTT.

V is TRBV28 and J is TRBJ1-1, with unresolved D. Per germline, CDR1 MDHEN and CDR2 SYDVKM. Trimming removed 6 bases from V and 2 bases from J, with 13 bases in between. The CDR3 runs 14 residues. In DNA form, the CDR3 reads TGTGCCAGCAGCCCCCCCGGGCCAAACACTGAAGCTTTCTTT. This codes for CASSPPGPNTEAFF.

This clonotype was found many times. The rearrangement joins TRBV12-3 or TRBV12-4 to TRBJ2-7; 14 bases match TRBD2. There are 17 residues in the CDR3. V lost 5 bases, J lost 4 bases, and 10 bases stayed unmatched. In DNA, the CDR3 is TGTGCCAGCAGTCGGGGACTAGCGGGAGTTCCCTTTTACGAGCAGTACTTC. Amino acid sequence: CASSRGLAGVPFYEQYF.

This clonotype was observed a few times. This chain connects TRBV5-1 to TRBJ2-2; 10 bases line up with TRBD2. CDR1 and CDR2 (germline): SGHRS, YFSETQ. This CDR3 has 18 amino acids. Germline trimming cut 1 base from V and 4 bases from J; bases unmatched to any gene: 10. CDR3 nucleotide sequence: TGCGCCAGCAGCTTGAGAACTAGCGGGAAATCGGGCACCGGGGAGCTGTTTTTT. Its protein is CASSLRTSGKSGTGELFF.

This clonotype is a singleton in its sample. Possible read error: a much larger clone is one base away. Here the CDR3 omits its conserved ending phenylalanine or tryptophan, so a read error is the likely source. The chain joins TRBV5-1 to TRBJ2-7, with D possibly TRBD1 on 6 matching bases. Germline-derived CDR1 and CDR2 are SGHRS and YFSETQ. This CDR3 region has 15 residues. V was clipped by 4 bases and J by 1 base, with 15 bases between them. The chain's CDR3 is CASSGNPTGSYEQYL. CDR3 sequence (DNA): TGCGCCAGCAGCGGGAACCCGACAGGTTCCTACGAGCAGTACTTG.

This clonotype was recorded at least ten times. This chain links TRBV28 with TRBJ1-1, with 10 positions matching TRBD1. Losses at the gene ends were 3 bases for V and 3 bases for J; bases not matched to a gene: 7. Germline CDR1 is MDHEN and CDR2 is SYDVKM. The CDR3 is 16 amino acids. CDR3 coding DNA: TGTGCCAGCAGTTTTGGGGACAGGGGTGGGGACACTGAAGCTTTCTTT. It translates to CASSFGDRGGDTEAFF.

This chain connects TRBV11-3 to TRBJ2-7, with D possibly TRBD2 on 5 matching bases. CDR1 is SGHNT and CDR2 is YENEEA in the germline V gene. The CDR3 has 13 residues. Trimming removed 7 bases from V and 4 bases from J, with 14 bases in between. This CDR3 reads CASTEVATYEQYF. For the CDR3, the DNA is TGTGCCAGCACCGAGGTAGCGACATACGAGCAGTACTTC.

At least ten counts were recorded for this clonotype. V usage is TRBV3-1 and J usage is TRBJ2-2; no clear D gene. Trimming shortened V by 4 bases and J by 1 base, and 13 bases separated the two germline ends. Germline V gene data show CDR1 as LGHDT and CDR2 as YNNKEL (reference sequence). This CDR3 is built from 16 residues. The CDR3 nucleotides read TGTGCCAGCAGCCCGCACAGCTCTCAGAACACCGGGGAGCTGTTTTTT. Its translation: CASSPHSSQNTGELFF.

The genes are TRBV6-5 and TRBJ2-5; 8 nucleotides line up with TRBD1. CDR1 MNHEY and CDR2 SVGAGI come from the germline V gene. The CDR3 contains 16 residues. J gave up 5 bases and V 2 bases, and 10 bases lay outside the gene matches. The CDR3 sequence: CASSYEDREGGETQYF. The CDR3 DNA reads TGTGCCAGCAGTTACGAGGACAGGGAAGGAGGTGAGACCCAGTACTTC.

The chain is built from TRBV20-1 and TRBJ1-1; D unresolved. The CDR3 extends over 13 amino acids. In germline, CDR1 is DFQATT, CDR2 SNEGSKA (reference sequence). Trimming took off 2 bases at V and 1 base at J, with 8 bases between the two ends. This CDR3 reads CSARRVPNTEAFF. CDR3 DNA sequence: TGCAGTGCTAGAAGGGTCCCGAACACTGAAGCTTTCTTT.

This clonotype has at least ten counts. The chain couples TRBV12-3 or TRBV12-4 to TRBJ2-3; 13 bases align to TRBD2. The CDR3 totals 16 residues. V was clipped by 5 bases and J by 6 bases; unmatched bases: 8. In nucleotides, the CDR3 is TGTGCCAGCAGTCCAGGACTAGCGGGGGCGCGGGATACGCAGTATTTT. It yields the protein CASSPGLAGARDTQYF.

There are many counts of this clonotype. This sequence joins TRBV20-1 and TRBJ1-6; a weak D match, TRBD1 (6 bases). This CDR3 is 14 amino acids long. V gave up 2 bases and J gave up 7 bases, with 12 bases separating them. The germline V gene encodes CDR1 DFQATT and CDR2 SNEGSKA (reference sequence). The CDR3 region is CSARRGVTNSPLHF. The CDR3, as DNA: TGCAGTGCTAGAAGGGGGGTTACAAATTCACCCCTCCACTTT.

The chain employs TRBV20-1 and TRBJ1-1; a possible D gene is TRBD1 (5 bases). V was trimmed by 2 bases and J by 6 bases, leaving 13 bases between them. The CDR3 is 13 amino acids. The germline gives CDR1 DFQATT, CDR2 SNEGSKA (reference sequence). CDR3 sequence (DNA): TGCAGTGCTAGAATGGACGGGGACGCTGAAGCTTTCTTT. It encodes CSARMDGDAEAFF.

This clonotype was counted at least ten times. V and J are TRBV12-3 or TRBV12-4 and TRBJ2-7; possible D gene TRBD1, 6 bases. V was pared by 6 bases and J by 7 bases, with 16 bases between. This CDR3 has 13 residues. Written as DNA, the CDR3 is TGTGCCAGCAGCCTTATCACAGGGCTGGAGCAGTACTTC. Amino acid sequence: CASSLITGLEQYF.

This clonotype was counted ten times or more. The gene calls are TRBV3-1 and TRBJ2-3; a possible D gene is TRBD2 (5 bases). Trimming removed 1 base at V and 4 bases at J, with 9 bases between. In germline, CDR1 is LGHDT, CDR2 YNNKEL (reference sequence). The CDR3 covers 14 residues. The CDR3 DNA reads as TGTGCCAGCAGCCAAGGGGGAGTCGCAGATACGCAGTATTTT. Amino acids: CASSQGGVADTQYF.

This clonotype was seen many times. This chain uses TRBV5-1 with TRBJ2-4; tentatively, D is TRBD2 (5 bases). Germline loops: CDR1 SGHRS, CDR2 YFSETQ. The CDR3 covers 19 residues. Trimming removed 1 base at V and 1 base at J, with 21 bases between. The CDR3 DNA follows: TGCGCCAGCAGCTTGTGGTCGGGATCAGCGTCGATGGCCAAAAACATTCAGTACTTC. Its protein product is CASSLWSGSASMAKNIQYF.

The rearrangement joins TRBV7-9 to TRBJ1-3, with 7 nucleotides matching TRBD1. This CDR3 is built from 12 residues. V gave up 3 bases and J gave up 15 bases; unmatched junction bases: 8. Germline V lookup: CDR1 SEHNR, CDR2 FQNEAQ (reference sequence). Here the CDR3 reads CASSFLGDSEYF. CDR3 sequence (DNA): TGTGCCAGCAGCTTCTTGGGGGACAGTGAATATTTT.

This clonotype was counted between two and nine times. The chain recombines TRBV20-1 with TRBJ1-1; D possibly corresponds to TRBD1 (6 bases). This CDR3 is 14 amino acids long. V lost 0 bases to trimming and J lost 6 bases, with 14 bases between them. CDR1 is DFQATT and CDR2 is SNEGSKA in the germline V gene (reference sequence). The CDR3 is CSARDLGGTAEAFF. The CDR3 bases are TGCAGTGCTAGAGATTTGGGGGGCACAGCTGAAGCTTTCTTT.

The sample holds a few counts of this clonotype. The gene calls are TRBV4-3 and TRBJ1-1; D ambiguous. Looked up from germline, CDR1 is LGHNA and CDR2 is YSLEER. The CDR3 is 15 amino acids. V was shortened by 3 bases and J by 5 bases, with 16 bases between the two germline ends. For the CDR3, the DNA is TGCGCCAGCAGCCATTTTAGTCCCACGGGTACTGAAGCTTTCTTT. Amino acid sequence: CASSHFSPTGTEAFF.

This clonotype was seen many times. The CDR3 region is CASSSRANTEAFF. The CDR3 DNA is TGTGCCAGCAGTTCCAGGGCGAACACTGAAGCTTTCTTT. The V and J genes are TRBV28 and TRBJ1-1; D might be TRBD1 (5 bases). CDR3 length equals 13 residues. Germline V gene lookup returns CDR1 MDHEN and CDR2 SYDVKM. V shed 4 bases and J shed 1 base, with 7 bases lying between them.

The chain couples TRBV20-1 to TRBJ2-3, with TRBD2 matching 7 bases. Trimming cost V 1 base and J 6 bases; bases outside gene matches: 4. Per germline, CDR1 DFQATT and CDR2 SNEGSKA (reference sequence). The CDR3 spans 13 residues. The CDR3 DNA reads TGCAGTGCTAGAGTTAACGGGGGGGATACGCAGTATTTT. As protein: CSARVNGGDTQYF.

The rearrangement joins TRBV10-1 to TRBJ1-5; no clear D. The V end lost 3 bases, the J end lost 4 bases, and 7 bases lay between the germline ends. The germline CDR1 and CDR2 sequences are WNHNN and SYGVQD (reference sequence). The CDR3 spans 13 residues. Here the CDR3 reads CASSENMNQPQHF. CDR3 DNA: TGCGCCAGCAGTGAAAACATGAATCAGCCCCAGCATTTT.